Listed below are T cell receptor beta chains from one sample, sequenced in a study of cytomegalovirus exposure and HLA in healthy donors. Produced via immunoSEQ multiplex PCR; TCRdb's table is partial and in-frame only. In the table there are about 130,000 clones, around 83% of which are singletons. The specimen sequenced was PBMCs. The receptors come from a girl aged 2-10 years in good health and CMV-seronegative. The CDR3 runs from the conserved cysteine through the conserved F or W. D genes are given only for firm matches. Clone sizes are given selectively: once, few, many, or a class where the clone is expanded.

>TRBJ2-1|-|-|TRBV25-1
CASSKGGGTATRNEQFF
TGTGCCAGCAGTAAAGGGGGGGGGACTGCCACGAGAAATGAGCAGTTCTTC
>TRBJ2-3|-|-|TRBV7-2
CASSRQAGEGTDTQYF
TGTGCCAGCAGCCGCCAGGCAGGGGAAGGCACAGATACGCAGTATTTT
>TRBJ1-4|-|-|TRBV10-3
CAISEGSNEKLFF
TGTGCCATCAGTGAGGGGAGTAATGAAAAACTGTTTTTT
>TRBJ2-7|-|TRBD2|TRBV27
CASSPRLAGSYEQYF
TGTGCCAGCAGTCCTCGACTAGCGGGCTCCTACGAGCAGTACTTC
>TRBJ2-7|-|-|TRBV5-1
CASAATGYEQYF
TGCGCCAGCGCCGCTACAGGGTACGAGCAGTACTTC
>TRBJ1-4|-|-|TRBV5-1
CASSSASGSEKLFF
TGCGCCAGCAGCTCGGCCTCGGGGAGTGAAAAACTGTTTTTT
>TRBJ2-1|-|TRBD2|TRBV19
CASSPRLAGPNEQFF
TGTGCCAGTAGTCCCAGACTAGCGGGCCCCAATGAGCAGTTCTTC
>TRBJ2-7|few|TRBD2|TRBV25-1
CASSDPRASGSGGYEQYF
TGTGCCAGCAGTGACCCACGGGCTAGCGGCAGCGGGGGTTACGAGCAGTACTTC
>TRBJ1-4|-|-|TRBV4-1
CASSQERGSSRLFF
TGCGCCAGCAGCCAAGAAAGGGGCAGTTCCAGGCTGTTTTTT
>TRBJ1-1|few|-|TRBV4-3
CASSQGILTVNTEAFF
TGCGCCAGCAGCCAAGGAATCTTGACTGTGAACACTGAAGCTTTCTTT
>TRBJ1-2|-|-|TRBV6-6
CASSMGGGRPYGYTF
TGTGCCAGCAGTATGGGAGGAGGAAGGCCCTATGGCTACACCTTC
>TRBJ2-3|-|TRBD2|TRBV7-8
CASSPNTAGGFSSTDTQYF
TGTGCCAGCAGCCCGAATACAGCGGGAGGATTCTCTAGCACAGATACGCAGTATTTT
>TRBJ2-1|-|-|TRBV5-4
CASSLGRSTGNEQFF
TGTGCCAGCAGCTTGGGGCGGTCTACGGGGAATGAGCAGTTCTTC
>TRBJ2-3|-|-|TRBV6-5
CASSGSSDTQYF
TGTGCCAGCAGCGGTAGCTCAGATACGCAGTATTTT
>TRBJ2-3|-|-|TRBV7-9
CSSSLALTDTQYF
TGTTCCAGCAGCTTAGCCCTCACAGATACGCAGTATTTT
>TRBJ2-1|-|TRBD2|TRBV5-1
CASSLNGGGNSYNEQFF
TGCGCCAGCAGCTTGAACGGGGGGGGCAACTCCTACAATGAGCAGTTCTTC
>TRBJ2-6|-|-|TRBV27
CASSRAGVGANVLTF
TGTGCCAGCAGTCGTGCAGGGGTCGGGGCCAACGTCCTGACTTTC
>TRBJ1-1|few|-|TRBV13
CASSLAQVNTEAFF
TGTGCCAGCAGCTTAGCCCAGGTGAACACTGAAGCTTTCTTT
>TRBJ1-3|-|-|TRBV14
CASSQQGGNTIYF
TGTGCCAGCAGCCAACAGGGTGGAAACACCATATATTTT
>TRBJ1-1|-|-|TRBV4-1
CASSHGLTGNTEAFF
TGCGCCAGCAGCCACGGACTGACAGGGAACACTGAAGCTTTCTTT
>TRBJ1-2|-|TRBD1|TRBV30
CAWTPGQGIRYGYTF
TGTGCCTGGACCCCGGGACAGGGGATTCGCTATGGCTACACCTTC
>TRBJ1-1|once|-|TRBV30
CAWSQWGRVPPTEAFF
TGTGCCTGGAGTCAGTGGGGGCGGGTCCCCCCCACTGAAGCTTTCTTT
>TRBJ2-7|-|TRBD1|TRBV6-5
CASSPAGTGGSEQYF
TGTGCCAGCAGCCCCGCCGGGACAGGGGGCTCCGAGCAGTACTTC
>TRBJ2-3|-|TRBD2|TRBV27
CASSLAGLESDTQYF
TGTGCCAGCAGTTTAGCGGGACTAGAGTCAGATACGCAGTATTTT
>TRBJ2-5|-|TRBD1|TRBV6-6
CASSRDRVGETQYF
TGTGCCAGCAGCCGGGACAGGGTTGGGGAGACCCAGTACTTC
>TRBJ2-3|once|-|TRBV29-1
CSVEAPADTQYF
TGCAGCGTTGAAGCACCAGCAGATACGCAGTATTTT
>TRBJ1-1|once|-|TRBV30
CAWSDSYTEAFF
TGTGCCTGGAGTGACAGTTACACTGAAGCTTTCTTT
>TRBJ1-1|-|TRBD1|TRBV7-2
CASSLNSGGTEAFF
TGTGCCAGCAGCTTAAACTCAGGGGGCACTGAAGCTTTCTTT
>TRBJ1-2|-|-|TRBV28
CASSLQGSNYGYTF
TGTGCCAGCAGTTTACAGGGTTCTAACTATGGCTACACCTTC
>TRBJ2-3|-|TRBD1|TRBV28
CASNPGTASSTDTQYF
TGTGCCAGCAATCCAGGGACAGCCTCTAGCACAGATACGCAGTATTTT
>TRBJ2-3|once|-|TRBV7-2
CASSLGARTDTQYF
TGTGCCAGCAGCTTGGGGGCACGCACAGATACGCAGTATTTT
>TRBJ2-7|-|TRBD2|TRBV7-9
CASSLTSGGTYEQYF
TGTGCCAGCAGCTTGACTAGCGGGGGGACCTACGAGCAGTACTTC
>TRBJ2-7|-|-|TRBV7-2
CASSQTDTYEQYF
TGTGCCAGCAGCCAGACAGATACCTACGAGCAGTACTTC
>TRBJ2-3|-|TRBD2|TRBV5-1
CASSSLLAGGPRDTQYF
TGCGCCAGCAGCTCGCTACTAGCGGGAGGGCCTAGAGATACGCAGTATTTT
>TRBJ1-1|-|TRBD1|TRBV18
CASSQGQGRGTGNEAFF
TGTGCCAGCTCGCAGGGACAGGGGCGGGGGACAGGAAATGAAGCTTTCTTT
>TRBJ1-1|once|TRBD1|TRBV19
CASLAGGNFRPEAFF
TGTGCCAGTTTGGCAGGGGGCAATTTTAGGCCTGAAGCTTTCTTT
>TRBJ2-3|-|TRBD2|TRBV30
CAWTLAGGRRHTQYF
TGTGCCTGGACACTAGCGGGAGGGCGTCGACATACGCAGTATTTT
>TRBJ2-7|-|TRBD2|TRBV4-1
CASSRFGTSGTWSSYEQYF
TGCGCCAGCAGCCGTTTTGGGACTAGCGGGACCTGGAGCTCCTACGAGCAGTACTTC
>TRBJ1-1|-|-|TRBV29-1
CSVAGAFGVVAEAFF
TGCAGCGTTGCTGGGGCTTTTGGGGTCGTCGCTGAAGCTTTCTTT
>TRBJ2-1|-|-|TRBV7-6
CASSETGTSNEQFF
TGTGCCAGCAGCGAAACGGGGACTTCCAATGAGCAGTTCTTC
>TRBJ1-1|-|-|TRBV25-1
CASSEMASNTEAFF
TGTGCCAGCAGTGAAATGGCATCGAACACTGAAGCTTTCTTT
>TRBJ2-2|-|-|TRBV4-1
CASSQIDLGLFTGELFF
TGCGCCAGCAGCCAAATTGACCTGGGACTTTTCACCGGGGAGCTGTTTTTT